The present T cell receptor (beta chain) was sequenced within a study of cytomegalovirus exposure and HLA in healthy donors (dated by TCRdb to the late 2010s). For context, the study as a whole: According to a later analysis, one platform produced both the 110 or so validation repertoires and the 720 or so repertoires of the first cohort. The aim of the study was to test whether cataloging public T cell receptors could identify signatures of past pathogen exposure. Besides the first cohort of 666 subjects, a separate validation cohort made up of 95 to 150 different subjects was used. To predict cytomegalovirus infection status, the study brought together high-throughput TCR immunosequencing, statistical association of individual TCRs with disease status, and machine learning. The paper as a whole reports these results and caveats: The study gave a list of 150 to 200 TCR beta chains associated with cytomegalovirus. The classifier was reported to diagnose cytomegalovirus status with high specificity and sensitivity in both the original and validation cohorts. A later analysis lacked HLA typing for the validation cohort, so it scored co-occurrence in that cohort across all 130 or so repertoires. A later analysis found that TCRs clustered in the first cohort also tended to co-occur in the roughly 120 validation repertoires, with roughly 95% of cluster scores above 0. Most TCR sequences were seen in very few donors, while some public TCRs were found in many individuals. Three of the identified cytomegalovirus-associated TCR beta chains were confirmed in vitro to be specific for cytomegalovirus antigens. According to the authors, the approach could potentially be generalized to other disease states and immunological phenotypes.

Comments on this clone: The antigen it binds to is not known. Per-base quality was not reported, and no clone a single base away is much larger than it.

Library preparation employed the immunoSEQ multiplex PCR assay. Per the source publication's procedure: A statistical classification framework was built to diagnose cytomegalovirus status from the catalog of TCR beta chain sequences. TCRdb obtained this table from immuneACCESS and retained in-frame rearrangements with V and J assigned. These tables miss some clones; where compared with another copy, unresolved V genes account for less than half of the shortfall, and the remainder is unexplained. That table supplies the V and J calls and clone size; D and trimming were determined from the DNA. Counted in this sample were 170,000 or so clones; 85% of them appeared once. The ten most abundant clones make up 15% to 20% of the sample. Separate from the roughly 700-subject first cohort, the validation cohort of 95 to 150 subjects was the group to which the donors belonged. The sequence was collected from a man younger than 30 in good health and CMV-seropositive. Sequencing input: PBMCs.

Read as DNA, the sequence is TGTGCCAGCAGCGGGACTAGCGGGGAAACCTACAATGAGCAGTTCTTC. Translated, this is CASSGTSGETYNEQFF. This chain is built from TRBV9 and TRBJ2-1, and TRBD2 matches 12 of the central bases. The CDR3 runs 16 amino acids, cysteine and phenylalanine included. Here the CDR3 DNA is all that survives: 48 bases in frame from base 1. The germline V gene encodes CDR1 SGDLS and CDR2 YYNGEE. The V end gives up 3 bases and the J end 2 bases, leaving 3 bases in the junction not matched to a gene.